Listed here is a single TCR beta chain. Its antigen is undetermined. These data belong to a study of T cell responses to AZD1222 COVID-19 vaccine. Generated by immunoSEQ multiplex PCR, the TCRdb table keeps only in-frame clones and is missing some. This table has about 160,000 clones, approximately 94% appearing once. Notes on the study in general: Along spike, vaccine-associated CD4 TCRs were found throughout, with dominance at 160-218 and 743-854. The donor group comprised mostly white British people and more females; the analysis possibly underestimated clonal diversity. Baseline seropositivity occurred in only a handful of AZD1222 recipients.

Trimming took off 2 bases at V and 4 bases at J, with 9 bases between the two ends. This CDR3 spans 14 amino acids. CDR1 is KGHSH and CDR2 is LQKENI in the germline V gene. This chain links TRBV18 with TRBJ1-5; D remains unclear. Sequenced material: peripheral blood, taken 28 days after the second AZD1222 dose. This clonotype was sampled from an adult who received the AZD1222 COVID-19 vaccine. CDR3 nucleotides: TGTGCCAGCTCACCAAAGACTGAGAATCAGCCCCAGCATTTT. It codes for CASSPKTENQPQHF.